This record looks at one T cell receptor beta chain sequence and its context. Authors' analysis steps: For nucleated cells, counts were estimated from reference gene primer amplification. Here immunoSEQ multiplex PCR was the method, and the copy in TCRdb shows in-frame clones only, minus some. For V, J and clone size, that table is used; D and trimming come from the DNA. Of 240,000 or so clones in the sample, 86% were seen once. V was shortened by 4 bases and J by 2 bases, with 8 bases between the two germline ends. The CDR3 spans 13 residues. CDR1 and CDR2 (germline): SQVTM, ANQGSEA. This record comes from a study of blood T cell repertoires in COVID-19. Study-wide background: Both acute and convalescent COVID-19 samples were obtained from the United States, Italy and Spain.

The chain has TRBV29-1 and TRBJ1-4; D ambiguous. Material: peripheral blood. The TCR comes from an elderly man with acute or convalescent COVID-19. CDR3 protein: CSVAGKTNEKLFF. CDR3 coding DNA: TGCAGCGTTGCGGGGAAGACTAATGAAAAACTGTTTTTT.